This T cell receptor beta chain was observed in a study of cytomegalovirus exposure and HLA in healthy donors. This CDR3 contains 15 residues. Germline CDR1 PRHDT, CDR2 FYEKMQ (reference sequence). V lost 4 bases to trimming and J lost 4 bases; unmatched junction nucleotides: 8. Using immunoSEQ multiplex PCR, the repertoire was profiled, and TCRdb retains in-frame clones only, with some absent. The sample shows approximately 160,000 clones, about 90% of them seen only once. Worth noting for this clone: The antigen remains unidentified.

General study findings and limits: The classifier reportedly diagnosed cytomegalovirus status with high specificity and sensitivity.

The sequence came from a woman under 30 in good health and CMV-seropositive. The sample taken for sequencing was PBMCs. J is TRBJ2-5 and V is TRBV13; 8 bases align to TRBD2. Here the CDR3 reads CASSSPGLGGETQYF. The CDR3 bases are TGTGCCAGCAGCTCACCGGGACTAGGGGGAGAGACCCAGTACTTC.